One sample yielded the 26 T cell receptor beta chains listed below, sequenced in a study of blood T cell repertoires in COVID-19. Libraries were prepared by immunoSEQ multiplex PCR; TCRdb keeps only in-frame clonotypes and omits some of them. The table has approximately 190,000 clones, 70% to 90% seen once; the top ten hold approximately 21%. Sequencing was performed on peripheral blood. The receptors originated from a man in his 60s with active or convalescent COVID-19.

This sequence joins TRBV25-1 and TRBJ1-3; D not certain. This CDR3 region has 14 residues. In germline, CDR1 is MGHDK, CDR2 SYGVNS. V was trimmed by 4 bases and J by 8 bases, leaving 15 bases between them. This CDR3 is CASSATDAGDTIYF. For the CDR3, the DNA is TGTGCCAGCAGTGCGACTGATGCGGGAGACACCATATATTTT.

V gene TRBV7-8 combines with J gene TRBJ1-6; D perhaps matches TRBD1 (6 bases). CDR3 length: 17 residues. Germline CDR1 and CDR2: SGHVS and FQNEAQ. V shed 0 bases and J shed 3 bases, with 12 bases lying between them. CDR3 bases: TGTGCCAGCAGCTTAGCTCACAGGGAAGTCTATAATTCACCCCTCCACTTT. Its protein product is CASSLAHREVYNSPLHF.

The rearrangement links TRBV9 to TRBJ1-1; D uncertain. Trimming took 5 bases from V and 1 from J, leaving 9 bases between them. This CDR3 comprises 13 residues. From germline, CDR1 is SGDLS and CDR2 YYNGEE. The CDR3 loop reads CASSEQWNTEAFF. Written as DNA, the CDR3 is TGTGCCAGCAGTGAACAGTGGAACACTGAAGCTTTCTTT.

This chain connects TRBV2 to TRBJ2-3, with 9 bases lining up with TRBD1. The junction had 4 bases not matched to a gene; V was cut back by 5 bases and J by 1 base. This CDR3 spans 15 amino acids. Germline V gene sequence: CDR1 SNHLY, CDR2 FYNNEI. The DNA of the CDR3 is TGTGCCAGCAGTCGCGACAGGGGGGGCACAGATACGCAGTATTTT. Encoded protein: CASSRDRGGTDTQYF.

The chain joins TRBV18 to TRBJ1-3, with D maybe TRBD1 (6 bases). Germline V lookup: CDR1 KGHSH, CDR2 LQKENI. This CDR3 is 16 amino acids long. Trimming shortened V by 5 bases and J by 0 bases, and 14 bases separated the two germline ends. The CDR3, as DNA: TGTGCCAGCTCAGAGTCAGGGGTGAACTCTGGAAACACCATATATTTT. This gives the protein CASSESGVNSGNTIYF.

V and J are TRBV20-1 and TRBJ1-4, with D possibly being TRBD1 (6 bases). Trimming removed 3 bases at V and 10 bases at J, with 9 bases between. The CDR3 totals 11 residues. Germline CDR1 reads DFQATT; CDR2 reads SNEGSKA (reference sequence). CDR3 protein: CSARGGAKLFF. The CDR3 bases are TGCAGTGCTAGGGGGGGGGCAAAACTGTTTTTT.

This rearrangement joins TRBV4-1 to TRBJ1-5; no reliable D call. Trimming cost V 1 base and J 3 bases, with 7 bases left between them. The CDR3 has 14 residues. Germline values: CDR1 MGHRA, CDR2 YSYEKL. In DNA form, the CDR3 reads TGCGCCAGCAGCCAAGGACACTCCAATCAGCCCCAGCATTTT. As protein: CASSQGHSNQPQHF.

This rearrangement joins TRBV25-1 to TRBJ1-4, with D perhaps TRBD1 (6 bases). The CDR3 runs to 14 residues. V was trimmed by 7 bases and J by 7 bases, leaving 16 bases between them. CDR1 and CDR2 from the germline V gene are MGHDK and SYGVNS. The CDR3 DNA follows: TGTGCCAGCACCCAATACGGCAGGGGTGAAAAACTGTTTTTT. Amino acid sequence: CASTQYGRGEKLFF.

The rearrangement links TRBV11-2 to TRBJ2-5; D is possibly TRBD2 (5 bases). The CDR3 has 13 residues. CDR1 and CDR2 (germline): SGHAT, FQNNGV. Trimming removed 5 bases at V and 2 bases at J, with 9 bases between. This chain's CDR3 is CASSPGLQETQYF. The CDR3 DNA sequence: TGTGCCAGCAGCCCGGGGTTACAAGAGACCCAGTACTTC.

J is TRBJ2-1 and V is TRBV19; TRBD2 matches at 11 bases. The CDR3 has 16 amino acids. With 3 bases clipped from V and 2 bases from J, the junction kept 3 bases outside the gene matches. Per germline, CDR1 LNHDA and CDR2 SQIVND (reference sequence). The CDR3: CASSILAGGTYNEQFF. In nucleotides, the CDR3 is TGTGCCAGTAGTATCCTAGCGGGGGGTACCTACAATGAGCAGTTCTTC.

This rearrangement joins TRBV5-1 to TRBJ1-1; 8 bases are a match to TRBD1. The germline CDR1 and CDR2 sequences are SGHRS and YFSETQ. With V trimmed by 4 bases and J by 6 bases, 11 bases remained unmatched. This CDR3 region has 15 residues. This CDR3 is CASSPLGQGFSEAFF. CDR3 nucleotides: TGCGCCAGCAGCCCCCTAGGACAGGGATTTTCTGAAGCTTTCTTT.

This rearrangement joins TRBV15 to TRBJ1-3, with D maybe TRBD1 (5 bases). The CDR3 sequence is 13 residues long. Germline values: CDR1 LNHNV, CDR2 YYDKDF (reference sequence). V was pared by 2 bases and J by 8 bases, with 10 bases between. CDR3 region: CATSRQGTDTIYF. CDR3 sequence (DNA): TGTGCCACCAGCAGACAGGGTACGGACACCATATATTTT.

The gene calls are TRBV3-1 (or the pseudogene TRBV3-2) and TRBJ2-4; D is possibly TRBD2 (5 bases). In germline, CDR1 is LGHDT, CDR2 YNNKEL (reference sequence). V was clipped by 4 bases and J by 7 bases, with 20 bases between them. This CDR3 is built from 16 residues. The CDR3 DNA follows: TGTGCCAGCAGCCCAAATCCTAGGGCTTCGGGGAACATTCAGTACTTC. Protein: CASSPNPRASGNIQYF.

The chain combines TRBV18 with TRBJ1-1; D possibly corresponds to TRBD1 (5 bases). From germline, CDR1 is KGHSH and CDR2 LQKENI. The CDR3 runs 14 residues. Deletions cut 6 bases from V and 1 base from J, with 12 bases between. This CDR3 reads CASSARDSNTEAFF. DNA for the CDR3: TGTGCCAGCTCGGCCAGGGATTCGAACACTGAAGCTTTCTTT.

The chain employs TRBV19 and TRBJ1-5; possibly TRBD1 for D (6 bases). V shed 4 bases and J shed 3 bases, with 13 bases lying between them. Germline assignment: CDR1 LNHDA and CDR2 SQIVND (reference sequence). This CDR3 is 15 amino acids long. CDR3 protein: CASSRQVGFNQPQHF. CDR3 coding DNA: TGTGCCAGTAGTAGACAGGTGGGGTTCAATCAGCCCCAGCATTTT.

This clone has just one count. The rearrangement uses TRBV5-1 and TRBJ2-1; the match to TRBD2 covers 8 bases. Germline CDR1 and CDR2: SGHRS and YFSETQ. The CDR3 extends over 17 amino acids. J gave up 8 bases and V 3 bases, and 16 bases lay outside the gene matches. CDR3 bases: TGCGCCAGCAGCTACATAAGCAGCGGGGGTGAATTGGATGAGCAGTTCTTC. It specifies CASSYISSGGELDEQFF.

This sequence joins TRBV5-6 and TRBJ2-2; D ambiguous. CDR1 and CDR2 from the germline V gene are SGHDT and YYEEEE. The CDR3 is 15 amino acids. Trimming removed 1 base from V and 3 bases from J, with 10 bases in between. CDR3 residues: CASSLFDADTGELFF. The CDR3 region has the DNA TGTGCCAGCAGCTTGTTCGATGCGGACACCGGGGAGCTGTTTTTT.

The chain has TRBV5-4 and TRBJ2-6; 9 nucleotides line up with TRBD1. This CDR3 comprises 17 residues. With V trimmed by 3 bases and J by 2 bases, 6 bases remained unmatched. Germline loops: CDR1 SGHNT, CDR2 YYREEE (reference sequence). The CDR3 region has the DNA TGTGCCAGCAGCTCGTCCCGGGACAGGGCTGGGGCCAACGTCCTGACTTTC. It specifies CASSSSRDRAGANVLTF.

This clone has just a few counts. The chain couples TRBV5-1 to TRBJ2-3; the D gene is possibly TRBD1 (6 bases). Trimming removed 0 bases at V and 2 bases at J, with 10 bases between. Germline V lookup: CDR1 SGHRS, CDR2 YFSETQ. This CDR3 is 15 amino acids long. The CDR3 loop reads CASSLATGNTDTQYF. Written as DNA, the CDR3 is TGCGCCAGCAGCTTGGCCACAGGGAACACAGATACGCAGTATTTT.

V and J are TRBV5-5 and TRBJ1-2; D is perhaps TRBD1 (6 bases). Looked up from germline, CDR1 is SGHKS and CDR2 is YYEKEE (reference sequence). The CDR3 runs to 14 residues. Trimming stripped 2 bases from V and 2 bases from J, with 10 bases between. CDR3 sequence: CASSFDRSNYGYTF. CDR3 nucleotides: TGTGCCAGCAGCTTCGACAGGAGCAACTATGGCTACACCTTC.

This clone was picked up one time. The V call is TRBV6-5, the J call TRBJ2-3, with TRBD2 matching over 9 bases. The CDR3 is 14 amino acids. CDR1 and CDR2 from the germline V gene are MNHEY and SVGAGI. After removal of 10 bases from V and 2 bases from J, the junction contained 7 bases not matched to a gene. This CDR3 reads CANQGLANTDTQYF. CDR3 coding DNA: TGTGCCAACCAGGGACTAGCCAACACAGATACGCAGTATTTT.

This clone appeared a single time. The gene calls are TRBV6-5 and TRBJ2-5, with 10 bases aligning to TRBD2. V lost 7 bases, J lost 2 bases, and 4 bases stayed unmatched. The CDR3 consists of 14 residues. Germline lookup yields CDR1 MNHEY and CDR2 SVGAGI. The CDR3 region has the DNA TGTGCCAGCACTTTTAGCGGGGGGCAAGAGACCCAGTACTTC. Its translation: CASTFSGGQETQYF.

The J gene is TRBJ1-4, the V gene TRBV18; the D is unclear. The CDR3 sequence is 15 residues long. Germline CDR1 KGHSH, CDR2 LQKENI. Trimming took off 2 bases at V and 6 bases at J, with 13 bases between the two ends. CDR3 DNA: TGTGCCAGCTCACCATATGCCGGGGTTTATGAAAAACTGTTTTTT. This sequence encodes CASSPYAGVYEKLFF.

The gene calls are TRBV18 and TRBJ1-3; no definite D call. V lost 5 bases, J lost 4 bases, and 18 bases lay in between. Germline CDR1 reads KGHSH; CDR2 reads LQKENI. The CDR3 runs 16 residues. The CDR3 nucleotides read TGTGCCAGCTCAAAAAACCCCCCAGCGTCCGGAAACACCATATATTTT. As protein: CASSKNPPASGNTIYF.

V and J are TRBV9 and TRBJ2-3, with 7 bases aligning to TRBD2. This CDR3 is 16 amino acids long. In germline, CDR1 is SGDLS, CDR2 YYNGEE. Germline trimming cut 0 bases from V and 1 base from J; bases unmatched to any gene: 5. Here the CDR3 DNA reads TGTGCCAGCAGCGTAGAGGCGGGAGCGGGCACAGATACGCAGTATTTT. It translates to CASSVEAGAGTDTQYF.

The J gene is TRBJ2-7, the V gene TRBV7-6; D gene uncertain. From germline, CDR1 is SGHVS and CDR2 FNYEAQ. V gave up 2 bases and J gave up 6 bases, with 11 bases separating them. CDR3 length: 13 amino acids. The chain's CDR3 is CASSLTVPGEQYF. The CDR3 region has the DNA TGTGCCAGCAGCTTAACCGTACCAGGCGAGCAGTACTTC.